Below, 2 T cell receptor beta chains from the same sample are listed, as sequenced in a study of blood T cell repertoires in COVID-19. The method was immunoSEQ multiplex PCR; TCRdb's version includes in-frame clones alone and lacks a portion of them. This table holds tens of thousands of clones, roughly 80% found once. Sequencing was carried out using peripheral blood. These TCRs come from a man aged 60 to 69 with COVID-19, enrolled during active disease.

The chain uses TRBV18 and TRBJ2-1; 13 nucleotides align to TRBD2. The CDR3 has 16 residues. From germline, CDR1 is KGHSH and CDR2 LQKENI. J lost 0 bases, V lost 8 bases, and 4 bases had no gene match. The CDR3 DNA sequence: TGTGCCAGCAAAACTAGCGGGGGGGCCTCCTACAATGAGCAGTTCTTC. Amino acids: CASKTSGGASYNEQFF.

The chain has TRBV2 and TRBJ1-6; D not resolved. This CDR3 comprises 15 residues. Trimming removed 2 bases from V and 7 bases from J, with 12 bases in between. Germline values: CDR1 SNHLY, CDR2 FYNNEI. The CDR3 here is CASSERPGGNSPLHF. The CDR3 nucleotides are TGTGCCAGCAGTGAACGGCCAGGAGGGAATTCACCCCTCCACTTT.